This T cell receptor (beta chain) was profiled in a study of control samples from healthy donors and cancer patients. Profiling relied on immunoSEQ multiplex PCR, and the TCRdb table lists in-frame clones only, not all of them. The table lists about 52,000 clones, 85% to 95% of them singletons, with approximately 2.3% in the top ten. The germline V gene encodes CDR1 GTSNPN and CDR2 SVGIG (reference sequence). With 5 bases clipped from V and 4 bases from J, the junction kept 5 bases outside the gene matches. The CDR3 is made up of 14 amino acids. The receptor was derived from a man aged 30 to 39 in good health. Sample: blood. The rearrangement uses TRBV30 and TRBJ2-2, with 9 nucleotides matching TRBD2. The CDR3 region is CAWVSGRSTGELFF. The CDR3 nucleotides read TGTGCCTGGGTTAGCGGGAGATCCACCGGGGAGCTGTTTTTT.